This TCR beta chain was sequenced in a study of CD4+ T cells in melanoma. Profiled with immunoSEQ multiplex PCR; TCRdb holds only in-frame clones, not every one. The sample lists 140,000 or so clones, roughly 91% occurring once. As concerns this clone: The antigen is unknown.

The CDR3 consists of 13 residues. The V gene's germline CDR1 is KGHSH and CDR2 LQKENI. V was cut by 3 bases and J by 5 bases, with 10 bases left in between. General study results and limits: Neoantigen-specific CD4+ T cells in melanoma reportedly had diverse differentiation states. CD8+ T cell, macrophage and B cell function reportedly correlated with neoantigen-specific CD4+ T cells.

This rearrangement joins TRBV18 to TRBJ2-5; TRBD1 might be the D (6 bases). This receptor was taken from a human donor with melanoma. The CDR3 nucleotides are TGTGCCAGCTCACCGGGACAAATGGAGACCCAGTACTTC. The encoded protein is CASSPGQMETQYF. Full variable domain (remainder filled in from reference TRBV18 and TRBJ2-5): NAGVMQNPRHLVRRRGQEARLRCSPMKGHSHVYWYRQLPEEGLKFMVYLQKENIIDESGMPKERFSAEFPKEGPSILRIQQVVRGDSAAYFCASSPGQMETQYFGPGTRLLVL.